This T cell receptor (beta chain) was captured in a study of neoadjuvant anti-PD-1 for oral cavity cancer. About the study: Most patients had three to four biweekly doses of 3 mg/kg nivolumab before resection.

CDR1 and CDR2 (germline): WNHNN, SYGVQD (reference sequence). CDR3 length equals 14 residues. Trimming shortened V by 0 bases and J by 8 bases, and 12 bases separated the two germline ends. As to this clone: As yet, its antigen is unknown.

Study outcomes and limitations: TCR analyses covered only a few patients per response group. Higher pretreatment Treg/Th17 ratios tracked higher pretreatment blood clonality.

No culture or expansion preceded analysis of these blood cells. TCRdb's copy holds only in-frame clones and misses some; the assay was immunoSEQ multiplex PCR. The data hold tens of thousands of clones, with roughly 84% observed a single time. The sequencing here drew on PBMCs, taken before nivolumab (anti-PD-1) treatment. The source of this sequence is a person aged 35-79 years with oral cavity squamous cell carcinoma. The rearrangement links TRBV10-1 to TRBJ2-3, with D possibly called TRBD1 or TRBD2 (6 bases each). The CDR3, as DNA: TGCGCCAGCAGTGAGTCTAGGGGGGCCTCTACGCAGTATTTT. Translation gives CASSESRGASTQYF.